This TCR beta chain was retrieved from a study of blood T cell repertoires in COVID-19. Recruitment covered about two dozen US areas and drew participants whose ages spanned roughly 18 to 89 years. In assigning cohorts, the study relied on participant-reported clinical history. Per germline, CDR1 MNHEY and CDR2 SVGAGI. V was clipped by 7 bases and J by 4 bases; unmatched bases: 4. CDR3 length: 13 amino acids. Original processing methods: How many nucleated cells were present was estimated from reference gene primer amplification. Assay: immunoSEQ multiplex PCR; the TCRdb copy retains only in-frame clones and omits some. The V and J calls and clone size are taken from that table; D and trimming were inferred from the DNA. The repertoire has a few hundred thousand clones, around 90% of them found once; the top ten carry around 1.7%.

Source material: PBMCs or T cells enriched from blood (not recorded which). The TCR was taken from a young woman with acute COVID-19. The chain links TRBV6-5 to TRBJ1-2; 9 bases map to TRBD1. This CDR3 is CASMDRGSYGYTF. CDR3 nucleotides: TGTGCCAGCATGGACAGGGGAAGCTATGGCTACACCTTC.